These T cell receptor beta chains were read from a single sample in a study of blood T cell repertoires in COVID-19. Data came from immunoSEQ multiplex PCR; TCRdb stores just in-frame clones and leaves some out. Seen here are over 150,000 clones, approximately 80% observed once, and the top ten hold approximately 30%. The sequencing input was peripheral blood. Receptor source: a woman aged 55-69 years with acute or convalescent COVID-19. Each CDR3 is given with its conserved first and last residue. The order of the fields is D gene, V gene, clone size, J gene, CDR3 protein, CDR3 DNA. D genes are given only for firm matches. Size values are once, few and many counts, or a class for expanded clones, and some rows have none.

TRBD2	TRBV3-1/TRBV3-2	once	TRBJ2-7	CASSQVASGDYEQYF	TGTGCCAGCAGCCAAGTGGCTAGCGGGGATTACGAGCAGTACTTC
TRBD1	TRBV18	.	TRBJ2-6	CASTQLAPGQPPAGANVLTF	TGTGCCAGCACACAACTTGCGCCGGGACAGCCACCTGCTGGGGCCAACGTCCTGACTTTC
TRBD1	TRBV5-1	few	TRBJ1-4	CASSLAGGQFNEKLFF	TGCGCCAGCAGCTTGGCCGGGGGACAGTTTAATGAAAAACTGTTTTTT
TRBD2	TRBV20-1	.	TRBJ2-7	CSASQPGRGSVHEQYF	TGCAGTGCTAGTCAGCCGGGGAGGGGTTCTGTACACGAGCAGTACTTC
TRBD1	TRBV2	.	TRBJ1-5	CASSEDRGRGQPQHF	TGTGCCAGCAGTGAGGACAGGGGGCGGGGGCAGCCCCAGCATTTT
TRBD1	TRBV18	.	TRBJ1-3	CASSVGTGGTGNTIYF	TGTGCCAGCTCAGTCGGGACAGGGGGCACTGGAAACACCATATATTTT
TRBD1	TRBV2	once	TRBJ1-1	CASSRQGWVNTEAFF	TGTGCCAGCAGTAGACAGGGGTGGGTGAACACTGAAGCTTTCTTT
.	TRBV20-1	.	TRBJ1-1	CSAEKSEAFF	TGCAGTGCCGAGAAAAGTGAAGCTTTCTTT
TRBD2	TRBV3-1/TRBV3-2	.	TRBJ2-1	CASTTLAGGSSYNEQFF	TGTGCCAGCACCACACTAGCGGGGGGGAGCTCCTACAATGAGCAGTTCTTC
.	TRBV12-3/TRBV12-4	.	TRBJ1-4	CASGGAPNEKLFF	TGTGCCAGCGGAGGGGCTCCTAATGAAAAACTGTTTTTT
.	TRBV28	.	TRBJ2-1	CASSRLEQFF	TGTGCCAGCAGTCGACTTGAGCAGTTCTTC
.	TRBV19	.	TRBJ2-7	CASSLGPSYEQYF	TGTGCCAGCTCCCTGGGCCCCTCCTACGAGCAGTACTTC
.	TRBV6-5	.	TRBJ2-1	CASSYGAGSYNEQFF	TGTGCCAGCAGTTACGGAGCGGGCTCCTACAATGAGCAGTTCTTC
.	TRBV7-8	.	TRBJ2-2	CASTLRGWQNTGELFF	TGTGCCAGCACCCTAAGGGGGTGGCAGAACACCGGGGAGCTGTTTTTT
.	TRBV25-1	.	TRBJ1-2	CASSESGRRAYGYTF	TGTGCCAGCAGTGAATCGGGCAGGAGGGCCTATGGCTACACCTTC
TRBD2	TRBV28	few	TRBJ2-6	CASSHPPSILAGVSGANVLTF	TGTGCCAGCAGTCACCCTCCCAGTATTCTAGCGGGGGTCTCTGGGGCCAACGTCCTGACTTTC
.	TRBV21-1	.	TRBJ1-5	CASSNRPGNPPQHF	TGTGCCAGCAGCAATCGGCCAGGGAATCCGCCCCAGCATTTT
.	TRBV30	.	TRBJ1-3	CAWRPGHLSSGNTIYF	TGTGCCTGGAGGCCGGGACACTTGAGCTCTGGAAACACCATATATTTT
.	TRBV3-1/TRBV3-2	.	TRBJ1-5	CASSQGRVSGSNQPQHF	TGTGCCAGCAGCCAAGGAAGGGTTTCGGGGAGCAATCAGCCCCAGCATTTT
TRBD1	TRBV18	.	TRBJ2-1	CASSHRDRALNEQFF	TGTGCCAGCTCCCACCGGGACAGGGCACTCAATGAGCAGTTCTTC
.	TRBV20-1	.	TRBJ1-6	CSASRQGRPSYNSPLHF	TGCAGTGCTAGTCGCCAGGGGAGACCCTCCTATAATTCACCCCTCCACTTT
.	TRBV7-6	.	TRBJ2-5	CASRRTQGLETQYF	TGTGCCAGCAGGCGGACTCAGGGGTTAGAGACCCAGTACTTC
.	TRBV6-5	few	TRBJ1-3	CASSYEFSGRNTIYF	TGTGCCAGCAGTTACGAATTTTCAGGGAGAAACACCATATATTTT
TRBD1	TRBV27	once	TRBJ1-1	CASSFGVGRGPTFF	TGTGCCAGCAGTTTTGGGGTTGGCAGGGGGCCGACTTTCTTT
TRBD1	TRBV5-1	few	TRBJ2-1	CASSPQMTGGTYNEQFF	TGCGCCAGCAGCCCACAAATGACAGGGGGTACCTACAATGAGCAGTTCTTC
.	TRBV3-1/TRBV3-2	.	TRBJ1-4	CASSLQGIEKLFF	TGTGCCAGCAGCTTACAGGGAATTGAAAAACTGTTTTTT
TRBD2	TRBV14	.	TRBJ2-7	CASSQEGWLAGGSSYEQYF	TGTGCCAGCAGCCAAGAAGGTTGGCTAGCGGGGGGGAGCTCCTACGAGCAGTACTTC
TRBD2	TRBV3-1/TRBV3-2	.	TRBJ2-3	CASSQTSGGDTDTQYF	TGTGCCAGCAGCCAAACTAGCGGGGGCGATACAGATACGCAGTATTTT
.	TRBV10-3	.	TRBJ1-1	CAISVIGDTEAFF	TGTGCCATCAGTGTAATAGGAGACACTGAAGCTTTCTTT
.	TRBV24-1	.	TRBJ1-5	CATSDSFNQPQHF	TGTGCCACCAGTGATTCGTTTAATCAGCCCCAGCATTTT
.	TRBV29-1	.	TRBJ1-1	CSVVTIGLIF	TGCAGCGTTGTTACTATTGGCCTTATCTTT